A single sample is the source of the 21 T cell receptor beta chains below, sequenced in a study of T cell changes during pregnancy in multiple sclerosis. TCRdb's copy holds only in-frame clones and misses some; the assay was immunoSEQ multiplex PCR. The table shows almost 65,000 clones, with around 92% occurring only once. The sample here was peripheral blood, taken in the first trimester of pregnancy. The origin of the receptors is a female donor with multiple sclerosis, enrolled in a pregnancy study.

The sample holds one count of this clone. The gene calls are TRBV6-1 and TRBJ2-3, with a possible D match to TRBD1 (5 bases). The V and J ends lost 6 bases and 0 bases respectively, with 10 bases between them. The CDR3 has 14 amino acids. CDR1 MNHNS and CDR2 SASEGT come from the germline V gene. The CDR3 is CASRRTSSTDTQYF. In DNA form, the CDR3 reads TGTGCCAGCAGAAGGACATCGAGCACAGATACGCAGTATTTT.

The chain joins TRBV5-1 to TRBJ2-1; D call uncertain. The CDR3 extends over 15 amino acids. The germline V gene encodes CDR1 SGHRS and CDR2 YFSETQ. The germline V and J ends were trimmed by 4 bases and 0 bases, with 11 bases remaining between them. The CDR3 sequence is CASSVIPISYNEQFF. Here the CDR3 DNA reads TGCGCCAGCAGCGTAATTCCTATCTCCTACAATGAGCAGTTCTTC.

V gene TRBV7-6 combines with J gene TRBJ2-3; TRBD2 is a possible D gene (6 bases). The CDR3 consists of 14 residues. Germline lookup yields CDR1 SGHVS and CDR2 FNYEAQ. Between the trimmed V and J ends, which lost 6 bases and 2 bases, there was a span of 12 bases. In nucleotides, the CDR3 is TGTGCCAGCAGTCCGGGACTCTACACAGATACGCAGTATTTT. Encoded protein: CASSPGLYTDTQYF.

The chain has TRBV4-2 and TRBJ2-7; 9 bases align to TRBD2. Trimming at V came to 2 bases and at J to 0 bases, leaving 17 bases not matched to a gene. The CDR3 extends over 20 amino acids. The germline CDR1 and CDR2 sequences are LGHNA and YNFKEQ. The CDR3 DNA sequence: TGTGCCAGCAGCCAAAATCAACAGGGAGGGGGCGGGAGGGGCTCCTACGAGCAGTACTTC. Translation: CASSQNQQGGGGRGSYEQYF.

The V gene is TRBV7-2, the J gene TRBJ2-7, with 9 bases aligning to TRBD2. Germline CDR1 SGHTA, CDR2 FQGNSA. This CDR3 contains 15 residues. The junction had 10 bases not matched to a gene; V was cut back by 3 bases and J by 7 bases. In DNA, the CDR3 is TGTGCCAGCAGCTTGCTCGGCGGGAGGGCCGGTGAGCAGTACTTC. Its protein product is CASSLLGGRAGEQYF.

This chain links TRBV4-3 with TRBJ2-1; TRBD2 matches at 9 bases. The germline CDR1 and CDR2 sequences are LGHNA and YSLEER. V lost 3 bases and J lost 2; bases outside the gene matches: 5. The CDR3 is 16 amino acids. In DNA, the CDR3 is TGCGCCAGCAGCCACAGAATAGCGGGAGCCTACAATGAGCAGTTCTTC. Translated: CASSHRIAGAYNEQFF.

The chain joins TRBV2 to TRBJ2-3; 8 bases fit TRBD1. The V segment lost 6 bases and the J segment 4 bases; nucleotides outside the gene matches: 15. CDR1 and CDR2 (germline): SNHLY, FYNNEI. This CDR3 spans 17 amino acids. The CDR3 DNA is TGTGCCAGCAGCAGGGGGCGAGGAGCACGGCGGGCAGATACGCAGTATTTT. Translating gives CASSRGRGARRADTQYF.

The chain has TRBV28 and TRBJ2-7; 8 bases are a match to TRBD1. J lost 4 bases, V lost 10 bases, and 6 bases had no gene match. CDR1 MDHEN and CDR2 SYDVKM come from the germline V gene. The CDR3 has 12 amino acids. This CDR3 is CATQGARYEQYF. As DNA, the CDR3 is TGTGCCACCCAGGGGGCTCGGTACGAGCAGTACTTC.

The chain is built from TRBV7-9 and TRBJ2-5; possibly TRBD2 for D (5 bases). This CDR3 region has 14 residues. The germline V gene has CDR1 SEHNR and CDR2 FQNEAQ (reference sequence). The germline V and J ends were trimmed by 1 base and 4 bases, with 10 bases remaining between them. The CDR3 nucleotides are TGTGCCAGCAGCTTAGGGGCGGGTTCAGAGACCCAGTACTTC. Protein: CASSLGAGSETQYF. Supplemented by reference TRBV7-9 and TRBJ2-5, the full variable domain reads DTGVSQNPRHKITKRGQNVTFRCDPISEHNRLYWYRQTLGQGPEFLTYFQNEAQLEKSRLLSDRFSAERPKGSFSTLEIQRTEQGDSAMYLCASSLGAGSETQYFGPGTRLLVL.

The chain links TRBV25-1 to TRBJ2-7, with 7 nucleotides matching TRBD2. CDR1 is MGHDK and CDR2 is SYGVNS in the germline V gene. The CDR3 totals 15 residues. The ends lost 5 bases at V and 0 bases at J; junction bases unmatched: 7. The CDR3 bases are TGTGCCAGCAGTTTAACAGCGGGAATCTCCTACGAGCAGTACTTC. The encoded protein is CASSLTAGISYEQYF.

This clone has just one count. The rearrangement joins TRBV25-1 to TRBJ2-7; 8 bases are a match to TRBD2. V gave up 5 bases and J gave up 2 bases; unmatched junction bases: 2. The CDR3 totals 13 residues. Germline lookup yields CDR1 MGHDK and CDR2 SYGVNS. The chain's CDR3 is CASSPGGAYEQYF. Written as DNA, the CDR3 is TGTGCCAGCAGTCCCGGGGGGGCCTACGAGCAGTACTTC.

J is TRBJ2-3 and V is TRBV4-2; 7 bases agree with TRBD1. There are 16 residues in the CDR3. Germline-derived CDR1 and CDR2 are LGHNA and YNFKEQ. Trimming cost V 5 bases and J 2 bases; bases outside gene matches: 10. DNA for the CDR3: TGTGCCAGCAGCACCCGGGGACAGACTAACACAGATACGCAGTATTTT. Translating gives CASSTRGQTNTDTQYF.

The chain has TRBV30 and TRBJ2-3; 12 nucleotides agree with TRBD2. After removal of 2 bases from V and 5 bases from J, the junction contained 2 bases not matched to a gene. Germline V gene lookup returns CDR1 GTSNPN and CDR2 SVGIG (reference sequence). The CDR3 runs to 14 residues. CDR3 protein: CAWSRLAGVDTQYF. DNA for the CDR3: TGTGCCTGGAGTAGACTAGCGGGAGTAGATACGCAGTATTTT.

V is TRBV11-2 and J is TRBJ1-1; 9 bases align to TRBD1. The CDR3 runs to 12 residues. Germline V lookup: CDR1 SGHAT, CDR2 FQNNGV. V lost 7 bases and J lost 9; bases outside the gene matches: 6. The CDR3 region is CASNPGTGKAFF. In nucleotides, the CDR3 is TGTGCCAGCAACCCCGGGACAGGGAAAGCTTTCTTT.

CDR3 nucleotides: TGTGCCAGCAGCTTGTCAGGGGGCCGCTACGAGCAGTACTTC. As protein: CASSLSGGRYEQYF. V gene TRBV5-4 combines with J gene TRBJ2-7; 8 bases map to TRBD1. CDR3 length: 14 amino acids. Germline V CDR1 and CDR2: SGHNT, YYREEE (reference sequence). Germline trimming cut 1 base from V and 3 bases from J; bases unmatched to any gene: 3.

This clone has only one observation. The rearrangement uses TRBV7-9 and TRBJ2-7, with 7 bases lining up with TRBD2. The V gene end was trimmed by 1 base and the J gene end by 0 bases; junction bases not matched to a gene: 3. CDR1 and CDR2 (germline): SEHNR, FQNEAQ (reference sequence). The CDR3 sequence is 15 residues long. CDR3 protein: CASSLGERDSYEQYF. CDR3 DNA: TGTGCCAGCAGCTTAGGCGAGCGGGACTCCTACGAGCAGTACTTC.

V usage is TRBV7-8 and J usage is TRBJ1-4; 10 bases are shared with TRBD1. The CDR3 is 17 amino acids. V lost 3 bases, J lost 3 bases, and 7 bases stayed unmatched. Germline CDR1 is SGHVS and CDR2 is FQNEAQ. The CDR3 bases are TGTGCCAGCAGCTTCCAGCGACAGGGGGCTGCTAATGAAAAACTGTTTTTT. Encoded protein: CASSFQRQGAANEKLFF.

The V gene is TRBV9, the J gene TRBJ2-3; TRBD2 matches at 12 bases. CDR1 is SGDLS, CDR2 YYNGEE, per germline. V trimming: 1 base; J trimming: 4 bases; junction bases outside the gene matches: 7. The CDR3 consists of 17 residues. This CDR3 reads CASSVHGLAGRSDTQYF. CDR3 bases: TGTGCCAGCAGCGTACATGGACTAGCGGGAAGATCAGATACGCAGTATTTT.

The chain carries TRBV5-1 and TRBJ2-1, with TRBD2 matching over 8 bases. After removal of 0 bases from V and 5 bases from J, the junction contained 4 bases not matched to a gene. Germline V gene data show CDR1 as SGHRS and CDR2 as YFSETQ. This CDR3 spans 15 amino acids. The CDR3 DNA follows: TGCGCCAGCAGCTTGGTGGCGGGGGGAAACAATGAGCAGTTCTTC. Amino acids: CASSLVAGGNNEQFF.

The V call is TRBV5-1, the J call TRBJ1-4, with 8 positions matching TRBD1. Germline CDR1 SGHRS, CDR2 YFSETQ. The CDR3 totals 14 residues. Trimming cost V 2 bases and J 3 bases; bases outside gene matches: 0. The CDR3: CASSLQGANEKLFF. CDR3 coding DNA: TGCGCCAGCAGCTTACAGGGGGCTAATGAAAAACTGTTTTTT.

The V call is TRBV19, the J call TRBJ2-5; D unclear. This CDR3 has 15 amino acids. Trimming shortened V by 1 base and J by 2 bases, and 11 bases separated the two germline ends. The V gene's germline CDR1 is LNHDA and CDR2 SQIVND (reference sequence). CDR3 sequence: CASSIGLKGQETQYF. The DNA for the CDR3 is TGTGCCAGTAGTATAGGACTTAAAGGACAAGAGACCCAGTACTTC.